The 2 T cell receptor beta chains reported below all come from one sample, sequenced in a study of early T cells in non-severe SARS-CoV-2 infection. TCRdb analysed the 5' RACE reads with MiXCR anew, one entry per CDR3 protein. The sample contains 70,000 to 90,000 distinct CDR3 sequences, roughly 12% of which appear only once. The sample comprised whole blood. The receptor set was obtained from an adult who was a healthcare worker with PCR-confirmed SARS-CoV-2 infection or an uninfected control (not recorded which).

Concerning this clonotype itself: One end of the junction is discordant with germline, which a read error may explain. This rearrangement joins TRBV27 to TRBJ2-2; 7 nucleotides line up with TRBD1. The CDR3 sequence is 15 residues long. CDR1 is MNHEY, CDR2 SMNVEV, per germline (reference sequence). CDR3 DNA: TGTGCCAGCAGTTTAAGTTACGACAGGGCCGGGGAGCTGTATTTT. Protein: CASSLSYDRAGELYF.

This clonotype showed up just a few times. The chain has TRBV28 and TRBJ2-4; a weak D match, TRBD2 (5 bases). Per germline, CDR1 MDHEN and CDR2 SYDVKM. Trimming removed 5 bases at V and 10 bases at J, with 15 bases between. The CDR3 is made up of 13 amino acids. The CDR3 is CASSIRAPGIQYF. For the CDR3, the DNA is TGTGCCAGCAGTATTCGGGCCCCGGGGATTCAGTACTTC.